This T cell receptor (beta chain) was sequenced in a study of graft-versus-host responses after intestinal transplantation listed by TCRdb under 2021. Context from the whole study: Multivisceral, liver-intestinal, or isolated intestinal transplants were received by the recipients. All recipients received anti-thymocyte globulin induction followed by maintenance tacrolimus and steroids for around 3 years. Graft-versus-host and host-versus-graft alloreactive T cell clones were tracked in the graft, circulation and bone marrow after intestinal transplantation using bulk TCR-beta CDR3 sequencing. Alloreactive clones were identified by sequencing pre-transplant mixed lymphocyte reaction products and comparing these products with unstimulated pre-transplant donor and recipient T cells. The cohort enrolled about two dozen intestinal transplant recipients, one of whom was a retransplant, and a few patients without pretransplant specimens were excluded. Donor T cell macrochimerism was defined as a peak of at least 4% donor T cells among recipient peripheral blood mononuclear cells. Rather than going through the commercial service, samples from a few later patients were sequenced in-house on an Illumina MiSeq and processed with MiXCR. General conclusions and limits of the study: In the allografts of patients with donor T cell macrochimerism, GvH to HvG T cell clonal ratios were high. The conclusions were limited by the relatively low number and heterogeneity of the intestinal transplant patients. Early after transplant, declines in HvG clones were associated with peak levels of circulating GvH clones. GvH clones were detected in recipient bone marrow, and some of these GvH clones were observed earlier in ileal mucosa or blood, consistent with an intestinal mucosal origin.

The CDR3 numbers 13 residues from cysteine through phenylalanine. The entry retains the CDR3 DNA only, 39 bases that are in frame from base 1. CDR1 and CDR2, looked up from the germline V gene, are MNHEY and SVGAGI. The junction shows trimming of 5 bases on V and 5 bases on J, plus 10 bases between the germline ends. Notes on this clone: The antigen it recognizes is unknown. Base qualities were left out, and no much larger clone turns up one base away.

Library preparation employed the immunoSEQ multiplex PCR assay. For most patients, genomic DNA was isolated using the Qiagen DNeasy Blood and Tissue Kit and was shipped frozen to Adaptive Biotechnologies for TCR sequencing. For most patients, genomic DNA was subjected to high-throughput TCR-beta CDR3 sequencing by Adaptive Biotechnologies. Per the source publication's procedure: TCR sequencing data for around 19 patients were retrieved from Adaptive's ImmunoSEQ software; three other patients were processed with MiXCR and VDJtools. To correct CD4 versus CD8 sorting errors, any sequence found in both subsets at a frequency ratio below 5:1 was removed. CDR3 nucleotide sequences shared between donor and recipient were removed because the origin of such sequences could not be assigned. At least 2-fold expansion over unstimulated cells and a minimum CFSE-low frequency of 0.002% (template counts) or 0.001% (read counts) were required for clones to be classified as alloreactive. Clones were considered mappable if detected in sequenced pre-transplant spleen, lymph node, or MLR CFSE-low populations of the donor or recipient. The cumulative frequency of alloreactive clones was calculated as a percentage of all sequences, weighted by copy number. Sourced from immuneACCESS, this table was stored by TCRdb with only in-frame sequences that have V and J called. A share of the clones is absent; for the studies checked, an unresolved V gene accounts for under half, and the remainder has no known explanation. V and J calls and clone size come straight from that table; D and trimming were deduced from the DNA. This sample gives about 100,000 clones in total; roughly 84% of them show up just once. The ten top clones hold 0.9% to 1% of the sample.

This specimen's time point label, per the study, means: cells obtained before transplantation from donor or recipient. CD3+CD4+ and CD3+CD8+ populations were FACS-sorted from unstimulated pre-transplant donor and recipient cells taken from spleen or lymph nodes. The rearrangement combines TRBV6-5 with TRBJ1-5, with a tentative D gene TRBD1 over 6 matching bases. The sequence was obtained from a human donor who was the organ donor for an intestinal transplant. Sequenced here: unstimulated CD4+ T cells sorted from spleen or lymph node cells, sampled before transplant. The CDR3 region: CASSEGGYQPQHF. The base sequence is TGTGCCAGCAGTGAAGGGGGATATCAGCCCCAGCATTTT.